The clone carrying this T cell receptor beta chain was observed once. This record belongs to a study of yellow fever vaccine responses in identical twins. One entry per CDR3 protein, called by TCRdb with MiXCR from the RT-PCR reads. This sample has about 11,000 distinct CDR3 sequences, with around three quarters found just once. V shed 3 bases, J shed 10 bases, and the junction held 15 bases outside the gene matches. Per the germline V gene, CDR1 is SGHTA and CDR2 is FQGNSA. The CDR3 covers 17 residues. This specimen consisted of T cells from blood (PBMCs), unsorted or a sorted subset (not recorded which), obtained before or after yellow fever vaccination (not recorded which). The chain links TRBV7-2 to TRBJ2-3; TRBD2 agrees at 11 bases. The TCR was taken from a woman aged 18-29 years who received the yellow fever vaccine. The CDR3 coding sequence is TGTGCCAGCAGCTTCGCTAGCGGGGGGCCTGGGTTTGTAGCGCAGTATTTT. Translation: CASSFASGGPGFVAQYF.